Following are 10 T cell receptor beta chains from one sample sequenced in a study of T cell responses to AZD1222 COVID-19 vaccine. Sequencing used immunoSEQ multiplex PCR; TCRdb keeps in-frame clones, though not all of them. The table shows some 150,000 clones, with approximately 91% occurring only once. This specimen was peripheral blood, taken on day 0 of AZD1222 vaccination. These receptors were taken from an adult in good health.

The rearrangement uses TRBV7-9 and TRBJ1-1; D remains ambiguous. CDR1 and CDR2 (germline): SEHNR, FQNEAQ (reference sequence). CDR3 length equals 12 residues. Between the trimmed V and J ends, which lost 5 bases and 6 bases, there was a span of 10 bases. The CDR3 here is CASSPPVAEAFF. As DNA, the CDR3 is TGTGCCAGCAGCCCACCGGTAGCTGAAGCTTTCTTT.

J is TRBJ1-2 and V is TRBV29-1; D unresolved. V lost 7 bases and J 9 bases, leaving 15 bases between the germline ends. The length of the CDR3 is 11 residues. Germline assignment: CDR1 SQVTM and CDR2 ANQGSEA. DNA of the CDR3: TGCAGCGCCGAAGCGGGGTGGAGCTACACCTTC. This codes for CSAEAGWSYTF.

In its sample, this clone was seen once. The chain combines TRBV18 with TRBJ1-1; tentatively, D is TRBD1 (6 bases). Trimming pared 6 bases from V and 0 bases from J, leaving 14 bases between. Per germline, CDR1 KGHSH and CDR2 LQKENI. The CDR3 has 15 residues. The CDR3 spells CASSSGRGVNTEAFF. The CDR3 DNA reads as TGTGCCAGCTCCTCCGGGAGGGGGGTGAACACTGAAGCTTTCTTT.

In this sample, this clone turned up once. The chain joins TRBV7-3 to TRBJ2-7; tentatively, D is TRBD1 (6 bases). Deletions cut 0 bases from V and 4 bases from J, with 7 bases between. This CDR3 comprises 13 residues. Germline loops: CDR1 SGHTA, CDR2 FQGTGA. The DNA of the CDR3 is TGTGCCAGCAGCTTAACAGGGGGATACGAGCAGTACTTC. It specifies CASSLTGGYEQYF. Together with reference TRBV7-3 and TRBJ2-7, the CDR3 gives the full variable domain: GAGVSQTPSNKVTEKGKYVELRCDPISGHTALYWYRQSLGQGPEFLIYFQGTGAADDSGLPNDRFFAVRPEGSVSTLKIQRTERGDSAVYLCASSLTGGYEQYFGPGTRLTVT.

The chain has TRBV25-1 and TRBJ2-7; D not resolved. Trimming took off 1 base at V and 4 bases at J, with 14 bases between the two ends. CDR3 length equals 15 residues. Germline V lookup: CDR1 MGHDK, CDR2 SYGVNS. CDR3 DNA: TGTGCCAGCAGTGAATCTATGGTCGTCTCGTACGAGCAGTACTTC. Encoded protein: CASSESMVVSYEQYF.

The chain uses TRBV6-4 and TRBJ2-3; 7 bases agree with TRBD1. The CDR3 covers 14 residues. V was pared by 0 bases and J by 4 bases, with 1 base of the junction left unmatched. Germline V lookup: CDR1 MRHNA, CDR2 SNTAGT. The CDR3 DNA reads TGTGCCAGCAGTGACTCCCAGGGGGCAGATACGCAGTATTTT. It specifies CASSDSQGADTQYF.

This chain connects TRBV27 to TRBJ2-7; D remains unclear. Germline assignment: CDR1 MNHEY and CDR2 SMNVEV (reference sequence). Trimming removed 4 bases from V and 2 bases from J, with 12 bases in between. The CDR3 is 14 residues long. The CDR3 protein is CASSSPTAAYEQYF. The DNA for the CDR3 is TGTGCCAGCAGTTCACCGACCGCTGCCTACGAGCAGTACTTC.

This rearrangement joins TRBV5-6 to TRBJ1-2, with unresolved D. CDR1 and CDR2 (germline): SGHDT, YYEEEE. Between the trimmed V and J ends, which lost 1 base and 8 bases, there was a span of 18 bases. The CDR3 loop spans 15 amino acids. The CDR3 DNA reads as TGTGCCAGCAGCTTGCCATTCGCAGGAGCGGGAGGCTACACCTTC. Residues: CASSLPFAGAGGYTF.

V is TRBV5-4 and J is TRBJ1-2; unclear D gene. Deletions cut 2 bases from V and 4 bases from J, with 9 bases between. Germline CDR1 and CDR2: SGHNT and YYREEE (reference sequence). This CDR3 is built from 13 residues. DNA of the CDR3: TGTGCCAGCAGCTTTTCCCACGCCTATGGCTACACCTTC. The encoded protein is CASSFSHAYGYTF.

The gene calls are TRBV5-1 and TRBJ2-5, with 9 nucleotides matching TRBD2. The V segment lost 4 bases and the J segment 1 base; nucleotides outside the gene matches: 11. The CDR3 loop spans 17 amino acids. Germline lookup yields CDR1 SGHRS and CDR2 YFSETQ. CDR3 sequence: CASSTTPSGRSQETQYF. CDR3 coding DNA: TGCGCCAGCAGCACCACCCCCAGCGGGAGGTCCCAAGAGACCCAGTACTTC.